Below, 24 T cell receptor beta chains from the same sample are listed, as sequenced in a study of human T cells and chemical hapten exposure. TCRdb reprocessed the RACE reads with MiXCR, giving one entry per CDR3 protein. The top ten hold 3.2% of the sample, which has 95,000 or so distinct CDR3 sequences, roughly an eighth seen once. Time point denoted: patch test 2, 6 weeks after DPC sensitization. Treatment here: therapeutic diphenylcyclopropenone sensitization with weekly scalp DPC. Material: whole blood, obtained in connection with sensitization to the hapten diphenylcyclopropenone (DPC). These receptors were taken from a woman aged 35 to 49 with alopecia areata. Some clones in this sample may be carry-over from other donors' samples.

This clonotype was counted only a few times. The rearrangement joins TRBV18 to TRBJ2-7; perhaps TRBD1 as D (6 bases). Between the trimmed V and J ends, which lost 4 bases and 3 bases, there was a span of 22 bases. This CDR3 has 17 residues. The germline CDR1 and CDR2 sequences are KGHSH and LQKENI. CDR3 sequence reads: CASSRTGGQNFNYEQYF. For the CDR3, the DNA is TGTGCCAGCTCACGGACCGGTGGACAGAACTTCAACTACGAGCAGTACTTC.

The chain joins TRBV3-1 to TRBJ2-1; 10 bases align to TRBD2. V shed 4 bases, J shed 5 bases, and the junction held 8 bases outside the gene matches. Germline CDR1 and CDR2: LGHDT and YNNKEL (reference sequence). The CDR3 has 16 amino acids. The CDR3 sequence: CASSPSGTSAHNEQFF. The CDR3 DNA reads TGTGCCAGCAGCCCCAGTGGGACTAGCGCGCACAATGAGCAGTTCTTC.

This clonotype was counted only a few times. The gene calls are TRBV5-1 and TRBJ2-5; 11 positions agree with TRBD2. J was trimmed by 2 bases and V by 4 bases; bases with no gene match: 7. Per germline, CDR1 SGHRS and CDR2 YFSETQ. The CDR3 length is 16 residues. The CDR3 coding sequence is TGCGCCAGCAGCCAGGGACTAGCGGAGGGGCAAGAGACCCAGTACTTC. This translates into CASSQGLAEGQETQYF.

The sample holds a few counts of this clonotype. This chain's CDR3 is CASSKGGNTGELFF. The CDR3 DNA is TGTGCCAGCAGCAAGGGAGGAAACACCGGGGAGCTGTTTTTT. This rearrangement joins TRBV5-4 to TRBJ2-2; D possibly corresponds to TRBD2 (6 bases). CDR3 length: 14 amino acids. V was pared by 4 bases and J by 2 bases, with 9 bases between. Per the germline V gene, CDR1 is SGHNT and CDR2 is YYREEE (reference sequence).

This clonotype occurred a few times. V is TRBV12-3 or TRBV12-4 and J is TRBJ1-1; D is uncertain. Trimming pared 8 bases from V and 0 bases from J, leaving 10 bases between. The CDR3 totals 13 residues. CDR3 protein: CASGGSMNTEAFF. CDR3 bases: TGTGCCAGCGGAGGCTCTATGAACACTGAAGCTTTCTTT.

This sequence joins TRBV28 and TRBJ1-1; 10 bases are shared with TRBD1. The germline gives CDR1 MDHEN, CDR2 SYDVKM. The V gene end was trimmed by 3 bases and the J gene end by 5 bases; junction bases not matched to a gene: 6. The CDR3 contains 15 residues. Here the CDR3 DNA reads TGTGCCAGCAGTTTTGGGACAGGGGTACCAACTGAAGCTTTCTTT. Its protein is CASSFGTGVPTEAFF.

This clonotype was seen ten or more times. The chain uses TRBV2 and TRBJ2-5; D remains unclear. Germline V gene sequence: CDR1 SNHLY, CDR2 FYNNEI. Trimming took 6 bases from V and 5 from J, leaving 7 bases between them. The CDR3 extends over 11 amino acids. CDR3 residues: CASRSAETQYF. The DNA for the CDR3 is TGTGCCAGCAGGTCCGCGGAGACCCAGTACTTC.

This clonotype occurred a few times. The V gene is TRBV12-3 or TRBV12-4, the J gene TRBJ1-6; D is unresolved. V was shortened by 1 base and J by 1 base, with 8 bases between the two germline ends. There are 16 residues in the CDR3. In DNA form, the CDR3 reads TGTGCCAGCAGTTTAGAGCTGGGGTCCTATAATTCACCCCTCCACTTT. Its translation is CASSLELGSYNSPLHF.

This clonotype occurred many times. V gene TRBV18 combines with J gene TRBJ1-1, with 11 bases that match TRBD1. The CDR3 runs to 15 residues. The V gene end was trimmed by 2 bases and the J gene end by 5 bases; junction bases not matched to a gene: 4. CDR1 and CDR2 (germline): KGHSH, LQKENI. The DNA of the CDR3 is TGTGCCAGCTCACCAACGGGACAGGGGGGGACTGAAGCTTTCTTT. Encoded protein: CASSPTGQGGTEAFF. Drawing the rest from reference TRBV18 and TRBJ1-1, the complete variable domain is NAGVMQNPRHLVRRRGQEARLRCSPMKGHSHVYWYRQLPEEGLKFMVYLQKENIIDESGMPKERFSAEFPKEGPSILRIQQVVRGDSAAYFCASSPTGQGGTEAFFGQGTRLTVV.

This clonotype has just a few counts. The genes are TRBV18 and TRBJ1-1; D not resolved. The germline V gene encodes CDR1 KGHSH and CDR2 LQKENI. V lost 3 bases and J lost 6, with 14 bases in between. The CDR3 runs 14 residues. This CDR3 reads CASSPGLLGAEAFF. CDR3 nucleotides: TGTGCCAGCTCACCCGGGCTACTAGGAGCTGAAGCTTTCTTT.

In DNA, the CDR3 is TGTGCCAGCAGCCATGATGGGGGGGGCCAGTTCTTC. Protein sequence: CASSHDGGGQFF. This chain uses TRBV4-2 with TRBJ2-1; weak D call: TRBD2 (7 bases). V was clipped by 3 bases and J by 13 bases, with 13 bases between them. This CDR3 has 12 amino acids. Germline V gives CDR1 LGHNA, CDR2 YNFKEQ.

There are many counts of this clonotype. This CDR3 reads CASSSQGIGTEAFF. The CDR3 coding sequence is TGTGCCAGCAGCTCACAGGGGATCGGCACTGAAGCTTTCTTT. V gene TRBV7-2 combines with J gene TRBJ1-1; 7 nucleotides line up with TRBD1. Germline values: CDR1 SGHTA, CDR2 FQGNSA. V shed 4 bases and J 4 bases; nucleotides not matched to a gene: 6. The CDR3 length is 14 residues.

The chain couples TRBV18 to TRBJ2-1; D tentatively reads TRBD1 or TRBD2 (5 bases each). Trimming stripped 2 bases from V and 6 bases from J, with 17 bases between. CDR3 size: 16 residues. Germline assignment: CDR1 KGHSH and CDR2 LQKENI. The CDR3 loop is CASSPLTGTGTNEQFF. Written as DNA, the CDR3 is TGTGCCAGCTCACCATTAACCGGGACGGGCACCAATGAGCAGTTCTTC.

The sample holds a few counts of this clonotype. The rearrangement uses TRBV4-1 and TRBJ1-2; D is ambiguous. V was shortened by 0 bases and J by 4 bases, with 6 bases between the two germline ends. The CDR3 is 13 amino acids. Germline V gene sequence: CDR1 MGHRA, CDR2 YSYEKL. The chain's CDR3 is CASSQDLAYGYTF. DNA of the CDR3: TGCGCCAGCAGCCAAGATCTGGCCTATGGCTACACCTTC.

This clonotype was counted at least ten times. The chain has TRBV9 and TRBJ1-1; no clear D. Looked up from germline, CDR1 is SGDLS and CDR2 is YYNGEE. The CDR3 sequence is 15 residues long. The ends were cut back, 0 bases at V and 1 base at J, with 10 bases in the middle. The CDR3 spells CASSVGVTANTEAFF. Here the CDR3 DNA reads TGTGCCAGCAGCGTAGGCGTAACAGCGAACACTGAAGCTTTCTTT.

The sample holds one count of this clonotype. V and J are TRBV12-3 or TRBV12-4 and TRBJ2-3, with D possibly matching TRBD2 (5 bases). This CDR3 region has 14 residues. Trimming took 6 bases from V and 2 from J, leaving 12 bases between them. The CDR3 loop is CASRVMEVTDTQYF. The CDR3 DNA reads TGTGCCAGCAGGGTAATGGAGGTCACAGATACGCAGTATTTT.

This clonotype showed up many times. The chain carries TRBV27 and TRBJ1-5; perhaps TRBD1 as D (6 bases). The CDR3 is made up of 14 amino acids. CDR1 MNHEY and CDR2 SMNVEV come from the germline V gene (reference sequence). Between the trimmed V and J ends, which lost 5 bases and 3 bases, there was a span of 11 bases. CDR3 nucleotide sequence: TGTGCCAGCAGTCTCGACAGGTTCAATCAGCCCCAGCATTTT. It yields the protein CASSLDRFNQPQHF.

The count of this clonotype is one. A junction end diverges from the germline sequence, so it may reflect a read error. This chain links TRBV27 with TRBJ1-1, with D perhaps matching TRBD1 (6 bases). The CDR3 runs 14 residues. Germline lookup yields CDR1 MNHEY and CDR2 SMNVEV (reference sequence). The CDR3 nucleotides are TGTGCCAGCAGTTTGCAGGCAGGGGACACTGAAGTTTTCTTT. Protein: CASSLQAGDTEVFF.

The V and J genes are TRBV7-2 and TRBJ1-5, with a weak D call TRBD1 (6 bases). CDR3 length equals 15 residues. Trimming removed 2 bases from V and 1 base from J, with 9 bases in between. CDR1 and CDR2 (germline): SGHTA, FQGNSA. The CDR3: CASSLRGQSNQPQHF. Here the CDR3 DNA reads TGTGCCAGCAGCTTAAGAGGACAGAGCAATCAGCCCCAGCATTTT.

The chain carries TRBV7-2 and TRBJ1-1; TRBD1 is a possible D gene (6 bases). Trimming pared 8 bases from V and 1 base from J, leaving 17 bases between. Germline loops: CDR1 SGHTA, CDR2 FQGNSA. The CDR3 is 15 residues long. The CDR3 protein is CASLPGQGRNTEAFF. In DNA, the CDR3 is TGTGCCAGCCTCCCCGGTCAGGGGCGGAACACTGAAGCTTTCTTT.

The chain links TRBV20-1 to TRBJ2-7, with a weak D call TRBD2 (5 bases). V was pared by 5 bases and J by 5 bases, with 28 bases between. Germline-derived CDR1 and CDR2 are DFQATT and SNEGSKA (reference sequence). CDR3 length: 17 amino acids. CDR3 sequence: CSALSPRVRALGDEQYF. CDR3 nucleotide sequence: TGCAGTGCTCTCTCCCCGAGAGTGAGGGCCTTAGGCGACGAGCAGTACTTC.

There are many counts of this clonotype. The chain recombines TRBV4-2 with TRBJ1-1; D unresolved. This CDR3 comprises 14 residues. CDR1 and CDR2 (germline): LGHNA, YNFKEQ. The V and J ends lost 0 bases and 5 bases respectively, with 10 bases between them. The DNA for the CDR3 is TGTGCCAGCAGCCAAGATAAGTTGGGGACTGAAGCTTTCTTT. Translated, it gives CASSQDKLGTEAFF.

There are many counts of this clonotype. This chain links TRBV6-2 or TRBV6-3 with TRBJ1-2; D is undetermined. This CDR3 has 16 amino acids. Germline assignment: CDR1 MNHEY and CDR2 SVGEGT. The V and J ends lost 7 bases and 0 bases respectively, with 18 bases between them. The CDR3 sequence is CASTSWGRETNYGYTF. For the CDR3, the DNA is TGTGCCAGCACCTCGTGGGGAAGGGAGACTAACTATGGCTACACCTTC.

The chain couples TRBV5-1 to TRBJ2-1, with 9 bases fitting TRBD2. From germline, CDR1 is SGHRS and CDR2 YFSETQ. The CDR3 covers 18 residues. V lost 4 bases and J lost 8; bases outside the gene matches: 19. The CDR3 sequence: CASSQAGSGSPVFDEQFF. The CDR3 coding sequence is TGCGCCAGCAGCCAGGCGGGTAGCGGGAGCCCCGTGTTCGATGAGCAGTTCTTC.